This TCR beta chain was obtained from a study of beta chain features in type 1 diabetes. The CDR3 has 16 amino acids. Per germline, CDR1 SGHTA and CDR2 FQGNSA. After removal of 1 base from V and 6 bases from J, the junction contained 9 bases not matched to a gene. A few counts support this clone. The antigen is not known. Study-level findings and limits: For Type 1 diabetes patients, all four CD4+ subsets carried TCRB CDR3s that were moderately but significantly shorter.

The study reverse transcribed the entire isolated RNA, so it sequenced expressed TCRB transcripts. Assay: immunoSEQ multiplex PCR; the TCRdb copy retains only in-frame clones and omits some. The sample contains about 650,000 clones, approximately 13% of which appear only once. It was one heparinised blood draw, averaging approximately 100 mL, that each donor gave. Sequenced: naive CD4+ T cells from blood. The sequence was collected from a man aged 25-45 years with type 1 diabetes. The V gene is TRBV7-2, the J gene TRBJ2-1, with 7 bases fitting TRBD1. DNA for the CDR3: TGTGCCAGCAGCTTAGGGTTGGGACAGCCCCGCAATGAGCAGTTCTTC. This codes for CASSLGLGQPRNEQFF.